This TCR beta chain emerged from a study of T-cell memory formation after mild COVID-19. Overall study results and limits: Mainly in CM and EM were contracting CD4+ clones; CD8+ were in EMRA.

A remark on this clonotype: The target antigen is unknown.

The V and J ends lost 0 bases and 9 bases respectively, with 14 bases between them. Germline V gene lookup returns CDR1 LGHNA and CDR2 YSLEER. CDR3 size: 14 residues. 5'RACE primed from the constant segment yielded TCR alpha and TCR beta cDNA libraries bearing sample barcodes and UMIs. Using its own MiXCR run on the 5' RACE reads, TCRdb lists one record per CDR3 protein. This sample has a few hundred thousand distinct CDR3 sequences; over 15% occur once, and the top ten carry around 23%. Sequences were obtained from PBMCs or a T cell subset sorted from them (not recorded which). The TCR originated in a man between 18 and 29 years old who had mild COVID-19 (a few samples of this study predate the infection). Cell type and time point are not known. V and J are TRBV4-3 and TRBJ1-1, with D unresolved. Written as DNA, the CDR3 is TGCGCCAGCAGCCAAGAATCTTGGGCAACCCAAGCTTTCTTT. This translates into CASSQESWATQAFF.